This T cell receptor (beta chain) was sequenced in a study of T cells in Graves' hyperthyroidism and ophthalmopathy. Regions amplified from RNA transcripts were the TCR beta CDR3 regions. Primed by the HTBI set, a first-round RT-PCR was run on the TCR CDR3. TCRdb passed the multiplex PCR reads through MiXCR, listing each CDR3 protein once. The sample lists around 720,000 distinct CDR3 sequences; roughly a third were seen once. This clonotype was detected a few times. Trimming pared 0 bases from V and 4 bases from J, leaving 4 bases between. Germline V CDR1 and CDR2: LGHDT, YNNKEL (reference sequence). This CDR3 region has 12 residues.

The receptor was isolated from a woman in her 40s with Graves' hyperthyroidism. The sample taken for sequencing was blood. This sequence joins TRBV3-1 and TRBJ2-7, with D unclear. The CDR3 spells CASSQERYEQYF. As DNA, the CDR3 is TGTGCCAGCAGCCAAGAGCGATACGAGCAGTACTTC.